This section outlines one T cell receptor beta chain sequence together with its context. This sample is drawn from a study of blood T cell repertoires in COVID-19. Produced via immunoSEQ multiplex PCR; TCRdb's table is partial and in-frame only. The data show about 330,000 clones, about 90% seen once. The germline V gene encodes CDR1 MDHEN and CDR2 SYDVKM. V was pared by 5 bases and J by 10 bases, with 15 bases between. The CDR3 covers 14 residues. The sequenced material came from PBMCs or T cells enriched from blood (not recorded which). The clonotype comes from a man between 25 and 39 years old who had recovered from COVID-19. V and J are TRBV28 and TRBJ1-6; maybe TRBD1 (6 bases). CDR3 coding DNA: TGTGCCAGCAGTAATCTGGACAGACTCTCACCCCTCCACTTT. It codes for CASSNLDRLSPLHF.